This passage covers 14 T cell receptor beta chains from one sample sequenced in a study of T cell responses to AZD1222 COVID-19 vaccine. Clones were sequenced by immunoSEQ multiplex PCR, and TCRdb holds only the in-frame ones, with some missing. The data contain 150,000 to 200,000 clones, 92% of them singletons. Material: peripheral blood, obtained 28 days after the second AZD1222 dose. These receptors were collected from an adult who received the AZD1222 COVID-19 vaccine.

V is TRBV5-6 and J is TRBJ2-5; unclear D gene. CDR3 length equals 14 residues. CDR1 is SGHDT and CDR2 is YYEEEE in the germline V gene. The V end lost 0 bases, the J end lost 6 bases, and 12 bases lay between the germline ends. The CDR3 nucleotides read TGTGCCAGCAGCTTGGGGGGATCCTCGCAGACCCAGTACTTC. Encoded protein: CASSLGGSSQTQYF.

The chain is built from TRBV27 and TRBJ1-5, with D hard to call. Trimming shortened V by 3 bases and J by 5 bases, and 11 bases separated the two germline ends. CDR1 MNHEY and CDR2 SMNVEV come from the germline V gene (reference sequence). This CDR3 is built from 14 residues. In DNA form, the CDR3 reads TGTGCCAGCAGTTTCGAGGGTAGGGATCAGCCCCAGCATTTT. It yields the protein CASSFEGRDQPQHF.

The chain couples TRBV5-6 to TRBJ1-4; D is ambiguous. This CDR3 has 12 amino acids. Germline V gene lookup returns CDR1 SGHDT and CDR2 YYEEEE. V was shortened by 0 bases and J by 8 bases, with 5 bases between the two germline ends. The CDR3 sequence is CASSLGREKLFF. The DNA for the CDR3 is TGTGCCAGCAGCTTGGGGCGGGAAAAACTGTTTTTT. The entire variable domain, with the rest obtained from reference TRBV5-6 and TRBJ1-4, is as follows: DAGVTQSPTHLIKTRGQQVTLRCSPKSGHDTVSWYQQALGQGPQFIFQYYEEEERQRGNFPDRFSGHQFPNYSSELNVNALLLGDSALYLCASSLGREKLFFGSGTQLSVL.

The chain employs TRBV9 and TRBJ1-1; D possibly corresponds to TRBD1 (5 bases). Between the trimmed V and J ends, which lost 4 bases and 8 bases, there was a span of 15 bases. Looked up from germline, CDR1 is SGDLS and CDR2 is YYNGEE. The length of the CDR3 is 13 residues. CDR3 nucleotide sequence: TGTGCCAGCAGCCCCGAGGGGCAGGGAGAAGCTTTCTTT. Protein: CASSPEGQGEAFF. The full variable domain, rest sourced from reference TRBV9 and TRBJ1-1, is DSGVTQTPKHLITATGQRVTLRCSPRSGDLSVYWYQQSLDQGLQFLIQYYNGEERAKGNILERFSAQQFPDLHSELNLSSLELGDSALYFCASSPEGQGEAFFGQGTRLTVV.

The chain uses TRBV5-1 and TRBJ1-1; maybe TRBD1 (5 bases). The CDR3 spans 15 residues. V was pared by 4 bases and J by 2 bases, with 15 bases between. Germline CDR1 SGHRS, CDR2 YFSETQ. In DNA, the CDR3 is TGCGCCAGCAGCAGGTTGGGCGGGGCTAACACTGAAGCTTTCTTT. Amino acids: CASSRLGGANTEAFF.

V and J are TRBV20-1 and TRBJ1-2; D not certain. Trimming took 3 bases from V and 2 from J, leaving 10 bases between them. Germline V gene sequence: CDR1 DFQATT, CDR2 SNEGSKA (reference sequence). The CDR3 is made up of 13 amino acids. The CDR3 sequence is CSASSGSNYGYTF. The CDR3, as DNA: TGCAGTGCTAGTTCTGGGTCCAACTATGGCTACACCTTC.

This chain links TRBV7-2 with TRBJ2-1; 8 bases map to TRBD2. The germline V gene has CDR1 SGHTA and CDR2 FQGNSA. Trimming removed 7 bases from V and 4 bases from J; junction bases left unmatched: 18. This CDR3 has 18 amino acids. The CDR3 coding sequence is TGTGCCAGCATCTCACCCGGGGGTGGTAGCGGGGCGTACAATGAGCAGTTCTTC. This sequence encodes CASISPGGGSGAYNEQFF.

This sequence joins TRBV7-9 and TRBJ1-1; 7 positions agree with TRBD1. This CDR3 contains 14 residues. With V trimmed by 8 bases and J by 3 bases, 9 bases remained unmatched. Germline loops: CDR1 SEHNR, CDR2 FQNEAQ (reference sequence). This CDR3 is CASRPRGPDTEAFF. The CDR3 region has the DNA TGTGCCAGCCGCCCGAGGGGGCCAGACACTGAAGCTTTCTTT.

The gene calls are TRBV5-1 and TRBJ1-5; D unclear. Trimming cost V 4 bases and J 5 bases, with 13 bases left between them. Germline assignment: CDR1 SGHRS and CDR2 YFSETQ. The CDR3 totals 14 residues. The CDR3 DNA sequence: TGCGCCAGCAGCCCGAATACTGGGGATCAGCCCCAGCATTTT. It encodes CASSPNTGDQPQHF.

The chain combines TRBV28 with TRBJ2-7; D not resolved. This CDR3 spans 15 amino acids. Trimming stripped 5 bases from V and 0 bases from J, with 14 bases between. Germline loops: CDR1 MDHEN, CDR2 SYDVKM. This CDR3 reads CASSPQVQISYEQYF. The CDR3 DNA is TGTGCCAGCAGTCCCCAAGTGCAGATCTCCTACGAGCAGTACTTC.

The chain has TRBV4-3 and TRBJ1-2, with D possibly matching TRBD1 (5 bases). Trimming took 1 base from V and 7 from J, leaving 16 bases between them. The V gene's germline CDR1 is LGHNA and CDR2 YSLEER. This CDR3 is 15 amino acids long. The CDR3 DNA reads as TGCGCCAGCAGCCAAGTCGGCCAGGGTTCTGTTGGCTACACCTTC. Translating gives CASSQVGQGSVGYTF.

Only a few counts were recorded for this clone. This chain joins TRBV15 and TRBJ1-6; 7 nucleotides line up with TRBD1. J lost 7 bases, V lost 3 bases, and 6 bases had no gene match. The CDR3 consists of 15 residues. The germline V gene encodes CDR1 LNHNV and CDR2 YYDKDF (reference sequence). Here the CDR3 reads CATSRARGYNSPLHF. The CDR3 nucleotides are TGTGCCACCAGCAGGGCCAGGGGGTACAATTCACCCCTCCACTTT.

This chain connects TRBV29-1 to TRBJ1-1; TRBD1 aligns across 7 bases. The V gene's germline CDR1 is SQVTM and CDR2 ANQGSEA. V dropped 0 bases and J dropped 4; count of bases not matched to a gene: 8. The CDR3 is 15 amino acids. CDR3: CSVEDPYRGSTEAFF. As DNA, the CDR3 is TGCAGCGTTGAAGATCCGTACAGGGGATCCACTGAAGCTTTCTTT.

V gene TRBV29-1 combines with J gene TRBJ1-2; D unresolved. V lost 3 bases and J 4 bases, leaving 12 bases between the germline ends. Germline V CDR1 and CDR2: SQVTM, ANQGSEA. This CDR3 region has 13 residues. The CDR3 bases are TGCAGCGTTGATCTCCCGGGCGTCTATGGCTACACCTTC. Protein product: CSVDLPGVYGYTF. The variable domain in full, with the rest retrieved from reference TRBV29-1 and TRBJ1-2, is SAVISQKPSRDICQRGTSLTIQCQVDSQVTMMFWYRQQPGQSLTLIATANQGSEATYESGFVIDKFPISRPNLTFSTLTVSNMSPEDSSIYLCSVDLPGVYGYTFGSGTRLTVV.